This TCR beta chain was sequenced in a study of tumor T cells in aggressive B-cell lymphoma (dated by TCRdb to the late 2010s). As concerns this clone: The target of this receptor is not known. One junction end does not reproduce the germline sequence, and a read error may be involved.

Preparation of the library involved the immunoSEQ multiplex PCR assay. TCRdb stores this immuneACCESS table with in-frame sequences only. Part of the clones is absent; in the studies checked, under half of the shortfall reflects unresolved V genes, and no reason is known for the rest. The sample contains about 2,900 clones, roughly 89% of them found a single time. In total, the top ten clones hold 2% to 2.5% of the sample. Measured from the cysteine to the phenylalanine, the CDR3 is 14 residues long. This entry keeps only the CDR3 DNA: 42 bases, framed from base 1. CDR1 LNHDA and CDR2 SQIVND are derived from the germline V gene (reference sequence).

This sequence uses TRBV19 and TRBJ2-7; 8 nucleotides in the junction match TRBD2. The TCR was taken from an adult with diffuse large B cell lymphoma. The sequenced sample consisted of tumor tissue. The DNA is as follows: TGTGCTAGTAGGTTAGCGGGGCACTCCTACGAGCAGTACTTC. The encoded protein is CASRLAGHSYEQYF.